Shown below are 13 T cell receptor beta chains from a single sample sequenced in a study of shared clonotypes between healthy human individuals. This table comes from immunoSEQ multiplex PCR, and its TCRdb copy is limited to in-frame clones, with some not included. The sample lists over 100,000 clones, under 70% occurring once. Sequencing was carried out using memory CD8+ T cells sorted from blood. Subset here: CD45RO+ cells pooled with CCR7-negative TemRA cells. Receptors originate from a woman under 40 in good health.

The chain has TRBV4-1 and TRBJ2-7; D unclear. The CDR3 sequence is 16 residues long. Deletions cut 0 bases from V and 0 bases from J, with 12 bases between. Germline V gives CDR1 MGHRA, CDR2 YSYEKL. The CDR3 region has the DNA TGCGCCAGCAGCCAAGAAGGCGGCAAAAACTCCTACGAGCAGTACTTC. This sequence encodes CASSQEGGKNSYEQYF.

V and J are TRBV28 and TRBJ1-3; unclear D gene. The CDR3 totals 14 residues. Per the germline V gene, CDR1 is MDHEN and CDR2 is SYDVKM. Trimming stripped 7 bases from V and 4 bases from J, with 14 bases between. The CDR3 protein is CASTTLDGGNTIYF. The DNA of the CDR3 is TGTGCCAGCACCACCCTCGATGGGGGAAACACCATATATTTT.

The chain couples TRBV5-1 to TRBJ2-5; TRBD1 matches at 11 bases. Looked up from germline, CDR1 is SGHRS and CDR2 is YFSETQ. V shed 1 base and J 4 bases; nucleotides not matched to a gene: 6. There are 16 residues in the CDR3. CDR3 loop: CASSLPLGQGGETQYF. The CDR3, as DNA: TGCGCCAGCAGCTTGCCGCTGGGACAGGGGGGAGAGACCCAGTACTTC.

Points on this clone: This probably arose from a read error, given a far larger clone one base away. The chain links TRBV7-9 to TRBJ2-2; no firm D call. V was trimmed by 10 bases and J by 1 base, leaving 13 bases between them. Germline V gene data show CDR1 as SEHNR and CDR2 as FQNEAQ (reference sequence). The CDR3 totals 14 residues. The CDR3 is CATRPTMNTGELFF. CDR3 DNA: TGTGCCACCCGACCCACTATGAACACCGGGGAGCTGTTTTTT.

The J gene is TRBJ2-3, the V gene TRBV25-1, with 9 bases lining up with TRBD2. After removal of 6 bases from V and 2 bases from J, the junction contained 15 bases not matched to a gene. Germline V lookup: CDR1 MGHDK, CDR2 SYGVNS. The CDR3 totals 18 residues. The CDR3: CASSPEGTLAGSTDTQYF. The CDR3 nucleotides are TGTGCCAGCAGCCCCGAAGGAACCCTAGCGGGGTCCACAGATACGCAGTATTTT.

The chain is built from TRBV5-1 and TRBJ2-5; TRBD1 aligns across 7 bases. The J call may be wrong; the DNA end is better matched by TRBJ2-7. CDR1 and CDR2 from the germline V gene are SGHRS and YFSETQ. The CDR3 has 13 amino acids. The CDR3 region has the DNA TGCGCCAGCAGCTTTAGGGGGCAGTACGAGCAGTACTTC. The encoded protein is CASSFRGQYEQYF.

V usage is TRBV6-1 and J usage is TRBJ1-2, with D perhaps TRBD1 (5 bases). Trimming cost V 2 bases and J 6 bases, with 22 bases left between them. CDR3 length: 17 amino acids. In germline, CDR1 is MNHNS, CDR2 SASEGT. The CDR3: CASSESYRDPQWNGYTF. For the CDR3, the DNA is TGTGCCAGCAGTGAATCCTACCGGGACCCCCAGTGGAATGGCTACACCTTC.

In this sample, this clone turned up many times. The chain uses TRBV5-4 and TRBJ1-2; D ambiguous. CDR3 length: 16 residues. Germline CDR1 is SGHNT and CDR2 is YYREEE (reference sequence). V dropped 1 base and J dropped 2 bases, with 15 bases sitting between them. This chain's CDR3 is CASSLNPKETNYGYTF. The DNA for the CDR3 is TGTGCCAGCAGCTTGAACCCCAAAGAAACAAACTATGGCTACACCTTC.

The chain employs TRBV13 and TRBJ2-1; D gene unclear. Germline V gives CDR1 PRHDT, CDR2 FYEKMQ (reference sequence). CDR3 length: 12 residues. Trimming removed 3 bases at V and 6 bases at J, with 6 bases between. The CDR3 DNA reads TGTGCCAGCAGCTTGGGGATCAATGAGCAGTTCTTC. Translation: CASSLGINEQFF.

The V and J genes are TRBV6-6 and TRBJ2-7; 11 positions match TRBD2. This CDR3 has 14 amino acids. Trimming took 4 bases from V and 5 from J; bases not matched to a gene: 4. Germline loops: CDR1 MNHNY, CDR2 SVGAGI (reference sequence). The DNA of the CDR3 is TGTGCCAGCAGTTTTACTAGCGGGAGTAACGAGCAGTACTTC. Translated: CASSFTSGSNEQYF.

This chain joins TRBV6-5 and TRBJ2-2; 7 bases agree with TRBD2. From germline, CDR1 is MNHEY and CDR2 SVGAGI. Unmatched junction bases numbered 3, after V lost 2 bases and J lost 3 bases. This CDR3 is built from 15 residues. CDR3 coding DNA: TGTGCCAGCAGTTACGTGGCGGGAGACACCGGGGAGCTGTTTTTT. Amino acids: CASSYVAGDTGELFF.

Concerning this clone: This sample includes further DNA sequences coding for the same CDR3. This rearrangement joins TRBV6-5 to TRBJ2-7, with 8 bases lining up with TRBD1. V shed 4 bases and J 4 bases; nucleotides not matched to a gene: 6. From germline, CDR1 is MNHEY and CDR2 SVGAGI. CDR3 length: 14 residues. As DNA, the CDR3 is TGTGCCAGCAGTTCCGGGACAGGTATTTACGAGCAGTACTTC. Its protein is CASSSGTGIYEQYF.

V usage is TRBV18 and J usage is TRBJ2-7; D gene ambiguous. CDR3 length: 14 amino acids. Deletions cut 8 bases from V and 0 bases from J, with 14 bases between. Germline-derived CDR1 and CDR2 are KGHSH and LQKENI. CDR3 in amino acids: CASRLEWGSYEQYF. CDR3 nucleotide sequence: TGTGCCAGCAGACTCGAATGGGGCTCCTACGAGCAGTACTTC.